This is a list of T cell receptor beta chains from one sample in a study of early T cells in non-severe SARS-CoV-2 infection. One entry per CDR3 protein results from TCRdb running MiXCR on the 5' RACE reads. In the table there are 50,000 or so distinct CDR3 sequences, approximately 8% of which are singletons. Sequencing used whole blood. The origin of the receptors is an adult who was a healthcare worker with PCR-confirmed SARS-CoV-2 infection or an uninfected control (not recorded which). Each CDR3 is given without its conserved first and last residue. Fields, in order: V gene, J gene, D gene, CDR3 protein. The D gene is left open where the match is weak.

v_call: TRBV29-1; j_call: TRBJ2-7; d_call: -; cdr3_aa: SVSTGTEYEQY
v_call: TRBV20-1; j_call: TRBJ1-6; d_call: -; cdr3_aa: SALDGGYNNSPLH
v_call: TRBV30; j_call: TRBJ2-1; d_call: -; cdr3_aa: AWRRLTNEQF
v_call: TRBV7-9; j_call: TRBJ2-2; d_call: -; cdr3_aa: ASSLVAGTGELF
v_call: TRBV18; j_call: TRBJ1-1; d_call: -; cdr3_aa: ASSPLGRSEGWNTEAF
v_call: TRBV5-3; j_call: TRBJ1-6; d_call: -; cdr3_aa: ARSLRFRRNSPLH
v_call: TRBV12-3/TRBV12-4; j_call: TRBJ2-1; d_call: -; cdr3_aa: ASSALGGSGNEQF
v_call: TRBV9; j_call: TRBJ1-4; d_call: -; cdr3_aa: ASSGGPRPDEKLF
v_call: TRBV21-1; j_call: TRBJ2-7; d_call: -; cdr3_aa: ASSKEAEKQY
v_call: TRBV7-9; j_call: TRBJ2-3; d_call: TRBD2; cdr3_aa: ASSESGRGDTQY
v_call: TRBV12-3/TRBV12-4; j_call: TRBJ2-3; d_call: TRBD2; cdr3_aa: ASSAMREGEDTQY
v_call: TRBV19; j_call: TRBJ2-1; d_call: TRBD2; cdr3_aa: ASSRMAGAPYNEQF
v_call: TRBV6-2/TRBV6-3; j_call: TRBJ2-1; d_call: -; cdr3_aa: ASSYWGRGNNEQF
v_call: TRBV7-8; j_call: TRBJ1-1; d_call: -; cdr3_aa: ASRTGTMNTEAF
v_call: TRBV6-1; j_call: TRBJ1-5; d_call: -; cdr3_aa: ASSEAPLEEPQH
v_call: TRBV27; j_call: TRBJ1-2; d_call: -; cdr3_aa: ASSLGRGYGYT
v_call: TRBV5-1; j_call: TRBJ1-1; d_call: -; cdr3_aa: ASAKEGIEAF
v_call: TRBV7-9; j_call: TRBJ1-4; d_call: -; cdr3_aa: ASSFWEEAGNEKLF
v_call: TRBV28; j_call: TRBJ1-4; d_call: TRBD1; cdr3_aa: ASSSGQGAFNEKLF
v_call: TRBV11-2; j_call: TRBJ2-7; d_call: -; cdr3_aa: ASSSRPTDTYEQY
v_call: TRBV27; j_call: TRBJ2-7; d_call: -; cdr3_aa: ASSQPGHLYEQY
v_call: TRBV12-3/TRBV12-4; j_call: TRBJ2-3; d_call: TRBD2; cdr3_aa: ASDRTSGGTDTQY
v_call: TRBV19; j_call: TRBJ2-1; d_call: TRBD2; cdr3_aa: ASRIAGGLYNEQF
v_call: TRBV6-1; j_call: TRBJ1-1; d_call: TRBD1; cdr3_aa: ASSKRQGAHTEAF
v_call: TRBV15; j_call: TRBJ2-7; d_call: -; cdr3_aa: ATSRTAPGAYEQY
v_call: TRBV12-3/TRBV12-4; j_call: TRBJ2-1; d_call: -; cdr3_aa: ASIDSNEQF
v_call: TRBV3-1; j_call: TRBJ2-1; d_call: -; cdr3_aa: ASSQAQRREGKF
v_call: TRBV11-2; j_call: TRBJ2-7; d_call: -; cdr3_aa: ASSLATMRSYEQY
v_call: TRBV6-1; j_call: TRBJ1-5; d_call: -; cdr3_aa: ASTLTAGLGQPQH
v_call: TRBV20-1; j_call: TRBJ1-5; d_call: -; cdr3_aa: SASRGNSNQPQH
v_call: TRBV20-1; j_call: TRBJ2-7; d_call: TRBD2; cdr3_aa: SARRYGGSYEQY
v_call: TRBV12-3/TRBV12-4; j_call: TRBJ2-6; d_call: -; cdr3_aa: ASSLPDRWRGSGANVLT
v_call: TRBV9; j_call: TRBJ2-2; d_call: TRBD2; cdr3_aa: ASSEKGLALGELF
v_call: TRBV28; j_call: TRBJ2-2; d_call: -; cdr3_aa: ASSPDWANTGELF
v_call: TRBV7-3; j_call: TRBJ2-4; d_call: -; cdr3_aa: ASSVMLNLQY
v_call: TRBV7-9; j_call: TRBJ1-2; d_call: TRBD1; cdr3_aa: ASSFSTGINYGYT
v_call: TRBV3-1; j_call: TRBJ2-4; d_call: TRBD2; cdr3_aa: ASSPLSGRGDIQY
v_call: TRBV25-1; j_call: TRBJ2-1; d_call: -; cdr3_aa: ASSDPIKTIYEQF
v_call: TRBV25-1; j_call: TRBJ1-2; d_call: -; cdr3_aa: ASSEAFRGEGYT
v_call: TRBV9; j_call: TRBJ1-2; d_call: -; cdr3_aa: ASSEGGYTYGYT
v_call: TRBV7-3; j_call: TRBJ2-1; d_call: TRBD1; cdr3_aa: ASSLRQGEQF
v_call: TRBV25-1; j_call: TRBJ2-1; d_call: TRBD1; cdr3_aa: ASSPTRTGANEQF
v_call: TRBV27; j_call: TRBJ2-1; d_call: -; cdr3_aa: ASSYDSGGGEQF
v_call: TRBV6-2/TRBV6-3; j_call: TRBJ2-1; d_call: TRBD2; cdr3_aa: ASSYSLAGGYNEQF
v_call: TRBV29-1; j_call: TRBJ1-1; d_call: -; cdr3_aa: SVGAGEGDTEAF
v_call: TRBV3-1; j_call: TRBJ2-5; d_call: -; cdr3_aa: ASSQDPQRAQY
v_call: TRBV12-3/TRBV12-4; j_call: TRBJ2-2; d_call: -; cdr3_aa: ASSFRRELF
v_call: TRBV14; j_call: TRBJ1-2; d_call: -; cdr3_aa: ASSQQGWYGYT
v_call: TRBV7-9; j_call: TRBJ2-7; d_call: -; cdr3_aa: ASRESGGNEQY
v_call: TRBV20-1; j_call: TRBJ1-2; d_call: -; cdr3_aa: SARVPTGLLHGYT
v_call: TRBV7-6; j_call: TRBJ2-6; d_call: -; cdr3_aa: ASSLDTDSGANVLT
v_call: TRBV11-2; j_call: TRBJ1-1; d_call: TRBD1; cdr3_aa: ASSLEGGNPTEAF
v_call: TRBV10-3; j_call: TRBJ2-7; d_call: TRBD1; cdr3_aa: AISEAGTGALEQY
v_call: TRBV12-3/TRBV12-4; j_call: TRBJ2-3; d_call: -; cdr3_aa: ASRQGIHTQY